These T cell receptor beta chains were read from a single sample in a study of graft-versus-host responses after intestinal transplantation. Profiled with immunoSEQ multiplex PCR; TCRdb holds only in-frame clones, not every one. The table records fewer than 45,000 clones, roughly nine tenths of them present only once. The input for sequencing was PBMCs, taken around 43 weeks after intestinal transplant. The receptors come from a human patient who received an intestinal transplant, so some T cells may come from the graft donor. CDR3s include the opening cysteine and the closing phenylalanine or tryptophan. The D gene is left open where the match is weak. The size of a clone is reported for some rows only, either as once, few or many, or as a class for expanded clones.

18	TRBD2	TRBJ2-3	TRBV9	few	TGTGCCAGCAGCTTACGCGAAGGACTAGCGACTAGCACAGATACGCAGTATTTT	CASSLREGLATSTDTQYF
15	NA	TRBJ1-4	TRBV21-1	few	TGTGCCAGCACTAACACGAGCGCTCTTAATGAAAAACTGTTTTTT	CASTNTSALNEKLFF
15	NA	TRBJ2-3	TRBV29-1	few	TGCAGCGTTGTACAGGGGGGGATTAGCACAGATACGCAGTATTTT	CSVVQGGISTDTQYF
16	TRBD2	TRBJ2-1	TRBV13	NA	TGTGCCAGCAGCTTAGATCTCAGCGGGAGGGCCGGGGAGCAGTTCTTC	CASSLDLSGRAGEQFF
13	NA	TRBJ1-6	TRBV14	NA	TGTGCCAGCAGCCAACAGTATAATTCACCCCTCCACTTT	CASSQQYNSPLHF
13	NA	TRBJ2-7	TRBV6-9	NA	TGTGCCAGCAGTTACGGGGCAGGGTACGAGCAGTACTTC	CASSYGAGYEQYF
14	NA	TRBJ2-3	TRBV5-1	few	TGCGCCAGCAGTCAGAGCGGTACGGGGGATACGCAGTATTTT	CASSQSGTGDTQYF
16	TRBD2	TRBJ2-5	TRBV4-2	NA	TGTGCCAGCAGCCAGGGACTAGCGGGAGAAGGGGAGACCCAGTACTTC	CASSQGLAGEGETQYF
12	NA	TRBJ1-5	TRBV19	once	TGTGCCAGTAACCTACAGGGTAAGCCCCAGCATTTT	CASNLQGKPQHF
15	TRBD1	TRBJ1-1	TRBV9	NA	TGTGCCAGCAGCCCTCGGACAGGCTGGAACACTGAAGCTTTCTTT	CASSPRTGWNTEAFF
13	TRBD1	TRBJ1-1	TRBV6-5	NA	TGTGCCAGCATGTTACCAGGGGGCACTGAAGCTTTCTTT	CASMLPGGTEAFF
17	NA	TRBJ1-4	TRBV4-2	NA	TGTGCCAGCAGCCGCGGGTCCCAGGGTGCAACTAATGAAAAACTGTTTTTT	CASSRGSQGATNEKLFF
14	NA	TRBJ2-5	TRBV4-1	NA	TGCGCCAGCAGCCAAGCTCCGGCACAAGAGACCCAGTACTTC	CASSQAPAQETQYF
15	NA	TRBJ1-1	TRBV4-1	NA	TGCGCCAGCAGCCAAGATTTGTCGGGGCGGGCCGAAGCTTTCTTT	CASSQDLSGRAEAFF
15	NA	TRBJ1-1	TRBV19	once	TGTGCCAGTAGTGCAGGAGGACAGCGGCACACTGAAGCTTTCTTT	CASSAGGQRHTEAFF
14	NA	TRBJ2-3	TRBV6-5	NA	TGTGCCAGCAGTGGTGGGCCCCTGAGGTGGACGCAGTATTTT	CASSGGPLRWTQYF
15	NA	TRBJ1-2	TRBV6-1	NA	TGTGCCAGCAGTGAAGTCTGGACGGTTAACTATGGCTACACCTTC	CASSEVWTVNYGYTF